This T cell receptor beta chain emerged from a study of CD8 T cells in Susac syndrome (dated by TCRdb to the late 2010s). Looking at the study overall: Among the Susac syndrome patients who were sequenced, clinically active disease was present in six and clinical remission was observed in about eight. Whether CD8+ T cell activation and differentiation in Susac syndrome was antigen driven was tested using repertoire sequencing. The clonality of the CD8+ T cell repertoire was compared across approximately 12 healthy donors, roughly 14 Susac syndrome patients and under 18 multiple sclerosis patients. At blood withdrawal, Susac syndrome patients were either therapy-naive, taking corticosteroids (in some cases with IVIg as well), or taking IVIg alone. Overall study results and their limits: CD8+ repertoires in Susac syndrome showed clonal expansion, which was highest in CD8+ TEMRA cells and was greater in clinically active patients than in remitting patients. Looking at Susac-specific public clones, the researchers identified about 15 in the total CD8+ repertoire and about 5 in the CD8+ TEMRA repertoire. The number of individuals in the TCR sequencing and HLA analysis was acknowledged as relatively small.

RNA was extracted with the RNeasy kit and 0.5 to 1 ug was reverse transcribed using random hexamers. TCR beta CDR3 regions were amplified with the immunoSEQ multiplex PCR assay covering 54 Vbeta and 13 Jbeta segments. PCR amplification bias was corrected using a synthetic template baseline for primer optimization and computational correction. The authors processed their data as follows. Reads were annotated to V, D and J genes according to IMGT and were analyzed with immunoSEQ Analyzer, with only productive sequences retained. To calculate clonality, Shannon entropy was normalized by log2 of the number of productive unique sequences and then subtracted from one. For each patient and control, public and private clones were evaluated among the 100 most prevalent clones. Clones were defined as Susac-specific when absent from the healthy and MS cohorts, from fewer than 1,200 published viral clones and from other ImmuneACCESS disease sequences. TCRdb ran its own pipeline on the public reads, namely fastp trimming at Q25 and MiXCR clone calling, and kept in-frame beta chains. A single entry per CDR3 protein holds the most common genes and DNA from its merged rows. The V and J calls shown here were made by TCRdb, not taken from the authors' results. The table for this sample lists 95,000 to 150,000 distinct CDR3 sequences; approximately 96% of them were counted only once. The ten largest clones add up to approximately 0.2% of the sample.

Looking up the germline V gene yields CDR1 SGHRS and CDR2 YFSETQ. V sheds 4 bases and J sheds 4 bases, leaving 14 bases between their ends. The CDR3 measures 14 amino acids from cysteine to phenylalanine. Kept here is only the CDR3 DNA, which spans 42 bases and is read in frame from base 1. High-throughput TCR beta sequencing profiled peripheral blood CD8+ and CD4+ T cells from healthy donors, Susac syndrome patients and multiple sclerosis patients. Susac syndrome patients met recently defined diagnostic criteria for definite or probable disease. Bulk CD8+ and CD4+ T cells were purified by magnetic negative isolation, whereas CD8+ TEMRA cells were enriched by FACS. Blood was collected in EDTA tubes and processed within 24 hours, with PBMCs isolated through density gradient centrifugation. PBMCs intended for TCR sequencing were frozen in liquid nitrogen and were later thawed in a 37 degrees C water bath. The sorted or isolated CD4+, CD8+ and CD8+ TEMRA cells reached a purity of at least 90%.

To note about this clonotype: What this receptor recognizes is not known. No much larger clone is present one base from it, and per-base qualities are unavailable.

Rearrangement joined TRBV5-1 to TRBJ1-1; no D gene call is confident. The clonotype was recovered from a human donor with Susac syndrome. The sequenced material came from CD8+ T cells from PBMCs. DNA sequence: TGCGCCAGCAGCCCCAGTCCGGAGGGCACTGAAGCTTTCTTT. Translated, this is CASSPSPEGTEAFF.